This is a list of T cell receptor beta chains from one sample in a study of blood T cell repertoires in COVID-19. Only in-frame clones appear in the TCRdb table, and some are missing; sequencing was by immunoSEQ multiplex PCR. The sample shows over 70,000 clones, around 80% of them seen only once. Material: peripheral blood. Receptor source: a man between 65 and 85 years old with acute or convalescent COVID-19. Both conserved end residues are part of each CDR3. The D gene is left open where the match is weak. Size values are once, few and many counts, or a class for expanded clones, and some rows have none.

>-|TRBJ1-1|-|TRBV11-2
CASSLSPRGTAFF
TGTGCCAGCAGCTTATCCCCCAGGGGAACAGCTTTCTTT
>-|TRBJ2-1|few|TRBV9
CASSVGAVSYNEQFF
TGTGCCAGCAGCGTAGGAGCGGTCTCCTACAATGAGCAGTTCTTC
>-|TRBJ1-6|-|TRBV7-9
CASSLGGGTYNSPLHF
TGTGCCAGCAGCTTAGGAGGGGGTACCTATAATTCACCCCTCCACTTT
>-|TRBJ1-1|-|TRBV19
CASSIPMNTEAFF
TGTGCCAGTAGTATCCCAATGAACACTGAAGCTTTCTTT
>-|TRBJ1-2|-|TRBV5-1
CASSFLRAAPGGYTF
TGCGCCAGCAGCTTCCTTAGGGCCGCCCCGGGGGGCTACACCTTC
>TRBD1|TRBJ1-6|-|TRBV9
CASSTSDRVSPLHF
TGTGCCAGCAGCACGTCAGACAGGGTTTCACCCCTCCACTTT
>-|TRBJ2-3|-|TRBV10-1
CASSENGLRADTQYF
TGCGCCAGCAGTGAAAATGGATTACGGGCAGATACGCAGTATTTT
>-|TRBJ2-3|-|TRBV12-5
CASGFGQITDTQYF
TGTGCTAGTGGTTTCGGACAGATCACAGATACGCAGTATTTT
>TRBD1|TRBJ1-2|-|TRBV19
CASSIGQGEDYGYTF
TGTGCCAGTAGTATTGGACAGGGCGAGGACTATGGCTACACCTTC
>-|TRBJ2-2|few|TRBV9
CASSVSGVSTGELFF
TGTGCCAGCAGCGTATCCGGGGTTTCCACCGGGGAGCTGTTTTTT
>TRBD1|TRBJ2-5|-|TRBV13
CASSARGTGGGGETQYF
TGTGCCAGCAGCGCTCGCGGGACAGGGGGCGGGGGAGAGACCCAGTACTTC
>-|TRBJ1-3|-|TRBV3-1/TRBV3-2
CASSQTGSSAGNTIYF
TGTGCCAGCAGTCAAACAGGGTCATCGGCTGGAAACACCATATATTTT
>TRBD1|TRBJ2-4|-|TRBV3-1/TRBV3-2
CASSQVQGNIQYF
TGTGCCAGCAGCCAGGTACAGGGGAACATTCAGTACTTC
>-|TRBJ1-1|few|TRBV6-5
CASSQLGTGPAFF
TGTGCCAGCAGTCAACTCGGTACAGGGCCAGCTTTCTTT
>-|TRBJ1-2|-|TRBV12-3/TRBV12-4
CASSLGARGYTF
TGTGCCAGCAGTTTGGGGGCACGCGGCTACACCTTC
>TRBD1|TRBJ1-1|-|TRBV5-1
CASSSNPGQGSEAFF
TGCGCCAGCAGCTCCAACCCGGGACAGGGGTCTGAAGCTTTCTTT
>-|TRBJ1-5|-|TRBV28
CASNFRAGVFNQPQHF
TGTGCCAGCAACTTTAGGGCGGGGGTGTTCAATCAGCCCCAGCATTTT
>TRBD2|TRBJ2-3|-|TRBV6-2/TRBV6-3
CASSSGLAGGDTQYF
TGTGCCAGCAGTTCGGGACTAGCGGGAGGAGATACGCAGTATTTT
>-|TRBJ2-3|-|TRBV24-1
CATSDHRQAPTDTQYF
TGTGCCACCAGTGACCATCGACAGGCCCCCACAGATACGCAGTATTTT
>TRBD1|TRBJ2-3|-|TRBV11-2
CASSPGQGFADTQYF
TGTGCCAGCAGCCCCGGACAGGGGTTTGCAGATACGCAGTATTTT
>TRBD1|TRBJ1-4|-|TRBV5-4
CASSLGQGDEKLFF
TGTGCCAGCAGCTTGGGACAGGGGGATGAAAAACTGTTTTTT
>-|TRBJ1-1|few|TRBV7-3
CASSRSRPQPGGGSRGAFF
TGTGCCAGCAGCCGAAGCCGCCCGCAGCCTGGGGGGGGCTCTCGAGGAGCTTTCTTT
>-|TRBJ1-5|few|TRBV11-2
CASSPGSFDQPQHF
TGTGCCAGCAGCCCAGGGTCCTTCGATCAGCCCCAGCATTTT
>-|TRBJ2-5|-|TRBV7-9
CASSTHGAQETQYF
TGTGCCAGCAGCACCCATGGAGCACAAGAGACCCAGTACTTC